Listed here is a single T cell receptor (beta chain). Antigen unknown. TCRdb's table, derived via immunoSEQ multiplex PCR, lists solely in-frame clones and lacks some. Here the sample spans over 110,000 clones, about 88% being singletons. This record comes from a study of cytomegalovirus exposure and HLA in healthy donors. Findings and caveats of the study: The listing of roughly 160 TCR beta chains classed them as cytomegalovirus-associated. Researchers reported that a few CMV-associated chains were confirmed in vitro as CMV antigen-specific.

The V and J ends lost 2 bases and 6 bases respectively, with 14 bases between them. This CDR3 contains 14 residues. Germline V lookup: CDR1 SGHRS, CDR2 YFSETQ. The rearrangement uses TRBV5-1 and TRBJ1-1; tentatively, D is TRBD1 (5 bases). The source material was PBMCs. The receptor was isolated from a man in his late teens or twenties in good health and CMV-seropositive. In DNA, the CDR3 is TGCGCCAGCAGCTTAGGACACGAGACGTCTGAAGCTTTCTTT. Translating gives CASSLGHETSEAFF.